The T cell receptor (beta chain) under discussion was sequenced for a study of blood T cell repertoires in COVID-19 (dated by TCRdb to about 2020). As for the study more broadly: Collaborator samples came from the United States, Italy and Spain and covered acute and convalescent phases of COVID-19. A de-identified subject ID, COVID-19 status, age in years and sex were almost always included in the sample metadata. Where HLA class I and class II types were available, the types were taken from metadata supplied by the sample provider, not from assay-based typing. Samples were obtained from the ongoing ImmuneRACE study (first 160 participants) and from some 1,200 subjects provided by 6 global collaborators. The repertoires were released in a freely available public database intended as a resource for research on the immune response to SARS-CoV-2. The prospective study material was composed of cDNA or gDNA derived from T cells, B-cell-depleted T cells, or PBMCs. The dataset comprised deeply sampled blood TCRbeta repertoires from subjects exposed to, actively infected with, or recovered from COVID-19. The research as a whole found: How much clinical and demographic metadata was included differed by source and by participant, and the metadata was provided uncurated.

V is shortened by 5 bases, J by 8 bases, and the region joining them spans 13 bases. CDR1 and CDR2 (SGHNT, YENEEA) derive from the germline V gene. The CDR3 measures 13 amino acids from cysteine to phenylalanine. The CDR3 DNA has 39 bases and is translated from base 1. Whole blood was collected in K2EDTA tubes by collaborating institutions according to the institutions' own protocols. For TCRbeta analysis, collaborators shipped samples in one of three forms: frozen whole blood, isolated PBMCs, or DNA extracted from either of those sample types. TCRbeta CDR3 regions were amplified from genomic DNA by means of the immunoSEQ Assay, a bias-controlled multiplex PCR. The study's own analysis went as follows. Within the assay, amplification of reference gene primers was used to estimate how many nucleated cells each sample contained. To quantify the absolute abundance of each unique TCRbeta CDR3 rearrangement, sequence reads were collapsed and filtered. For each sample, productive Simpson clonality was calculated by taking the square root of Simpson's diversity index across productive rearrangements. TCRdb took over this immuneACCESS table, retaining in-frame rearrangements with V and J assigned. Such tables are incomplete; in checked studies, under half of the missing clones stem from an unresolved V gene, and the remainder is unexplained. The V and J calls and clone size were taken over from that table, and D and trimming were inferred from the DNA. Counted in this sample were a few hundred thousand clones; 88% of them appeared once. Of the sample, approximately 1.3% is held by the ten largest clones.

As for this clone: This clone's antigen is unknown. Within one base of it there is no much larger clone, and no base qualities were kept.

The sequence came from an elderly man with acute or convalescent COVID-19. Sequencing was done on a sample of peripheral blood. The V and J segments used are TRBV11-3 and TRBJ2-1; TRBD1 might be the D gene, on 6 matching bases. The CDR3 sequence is CASSGGGRDEQFF. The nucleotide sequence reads TGTGCCAGCAGCGGGGGCGGGCGGGATGAGCAGTTCTTC.